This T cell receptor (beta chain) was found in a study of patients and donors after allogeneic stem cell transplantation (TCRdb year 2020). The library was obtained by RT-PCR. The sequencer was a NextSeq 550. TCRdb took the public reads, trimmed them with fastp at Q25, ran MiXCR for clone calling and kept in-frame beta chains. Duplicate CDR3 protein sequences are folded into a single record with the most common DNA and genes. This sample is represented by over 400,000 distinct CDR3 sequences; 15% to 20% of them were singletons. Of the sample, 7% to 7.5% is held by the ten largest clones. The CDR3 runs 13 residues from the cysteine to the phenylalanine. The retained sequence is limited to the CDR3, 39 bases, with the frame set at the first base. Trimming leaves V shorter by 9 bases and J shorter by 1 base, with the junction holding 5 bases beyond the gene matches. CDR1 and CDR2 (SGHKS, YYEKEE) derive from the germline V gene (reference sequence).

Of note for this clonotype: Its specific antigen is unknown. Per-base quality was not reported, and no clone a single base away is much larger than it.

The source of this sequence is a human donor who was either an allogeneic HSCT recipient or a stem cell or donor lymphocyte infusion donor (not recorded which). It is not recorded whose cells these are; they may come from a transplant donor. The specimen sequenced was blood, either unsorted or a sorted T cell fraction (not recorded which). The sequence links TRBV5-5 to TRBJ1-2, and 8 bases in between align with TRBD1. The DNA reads TGTGCCACCGGGACAGGACGTAACTATGGCTACACCTTC. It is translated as CATGTGRNYGYTF.